Below are 28 T cell receptor beta chains sequenced from a single sample in a study of Tregs in tolerant kidney transplant recipients. TCRdb's copy holds only in-frame clones and misses some; the assay was immunoSEQ multiplex PCR. The sample holds roughly 64,000 clones, 95% to 98% seen once. Sequencing was performed on Tregs from blood, taken before the transplant. The receptors derive from a human donor who received a combined kidney and bone marrow transplant.

The V and J genes are TRBV14 and TRBJ1-4; 8 nucleotides line up with TRBD1. Per germline, CDR1 SGHDN and CDR2 FVKESK. Trimming took 4 bases from V and 8 from J; bases not matched to a gene: 9. CDR3 length equals 15 residues. The CDR3 sequence: CASSRQGIPGEKLFF. The DNA of the CDR3 is TGTGCCAGCAGCCGACAGGGGATCCCGGGAGAAAAACTGTTTTTT.

The sample holds many counts of this clone. The chain recombines TRBV6-1 with TRBJ2-7; D is unresolved. Germline CDR1 and CDR2: MNHNS and SASEGT. The CDR3 is 15 amino acids. The V gene lost 2 bases and the J gene lost 7 bases, with 18 bases spanning the gap. This chain's CDR3 is CASSERDLGRGEQYF. Written as DNA, the CDR3 is TGTGCCAGCAGTGAACGAGACTTAGGCCGTGGGGAGCAGTACTTC.

The chain carries TRBV4-3 and TRBJ1-1, with D possibly matching TRBD1 (5 bases). Deletions cut 1 base from V and 4 bases from J, with 13 bases between. The CDR3 runs to 15 residues. The germline V gene has CDR1 LGHNA and CDR2 YSLEER. CDR3 nucleotides: TGCGCCAGCAGCCAAGGGCGGCAGGGATCCACTGAAGCTTTCTTT. It encodes CASSQGRQGSTEAFF.

The genes are TRBV19 and TRBJ1-1; tentative D call: TRBD1 (6 bases). The CDR3 covers 13 residues. Germline V gene sequence: CDR1 LNHDA, CDR2 SQIVND (reference sequence). V lost 7 bases and J 7 bases, leaving 16 bases between the germline ends. The CDR3 reads CASKIGGSLEAFF. In DNA, the CDR3 is TGTGCCAGTAAAATTGGGGGCTCCCTTGAAGCTTTCTTT.

The rearrangement links TRBV29-1 to TRBJ2-6; D ambiguous. CDR3 length equals 15 residues. CDR1 is SQVTM, CDR2 ANQGSEA, per germline. Trimming removed 4 bases at V and 0 bases at J, with 10 bases between. The CDR3 sequence is CSVVGSNSGANVLTF. CDR3 nucleotides: TGCAGCGTTGTGGGTAGCAACTCTGGGGCCAACGTCCTGACTTTC.

This chain uses TRBV28 with TRBJ2-7, with 7 nucleotides matching TRBD2. The CDR3 covers 17 residues. Germline loops: CDR1 MDHEN, CDR2 SYDVKM. The V gene end was trimmed by 6 bases and the J gene end by 0 bases; junction bases not matched to a gene: 14. The CDR3 DNA follows: TGTGCCAGCAGGGGGGAACTAGCGACTAAGAGCTCCTACGAGCAGTACTTC. Protein product: CASRGELATKSSYEQYF.

The J gene is TRBJ1-1, the V gene TRBV2, with TRBD1 identical over 7 bases. Germline V gene lookup returns CDR1 SNHLY and CDR2 FYNNEI. After removal of 5 bases from V and 3 bases from J, the junction contained 6 bases not matched to a gene. The CDR3 is 14 residues long. The CDR3 nucleotides are TGTGCCAGCAGTAAGGGGGCGTTAGACACTGAAGCTTTCTTT. Translating gives CASSKGALDTEAFF.

The V gene is TRBV5-1, the J gene TRBJ1-2, with 9 positions matching TRBD1. The CDR3 has 13 residues. Germline assignment: CDR1 SGHRS and CDR2 YFSETQ. The V gene end was trimmed by 0 bases and the J gene end by 8 bases; junction bases not matched to a gene: 2. The CDR3 bases are TGCGCCAGCAGCTTGGGACAGGGGGTCGGCTACACCTTC. This translates into CASSLGQGVGYTF. Full variable domain (outside the CDR3, taken from reference TRBV5-1 and TRBJ1-2): KAGVTQTPRYLIKTRGQQVTLSCSPISGHRSVSWYQQTPGQGLQFLFEYFSETQRNKGNFPGRFSGRQFSNSRSEMNVSTLELGDSALYLCASSLGQGVGYTFGSGTRLTVV.

The chain recombines TRBV25-1 with TRBJ2-4; 7 bases fit TRBD2. The trim removed 4 bases at V and 1 base at J, leaving 1 base unmatched. The CDR3 contains 14 residues. Germline V gives CDR1 MGHDK, CDR2 SYGVNS. The CDR3 spells CASSAGGAKNIQYF. The CDR3 DNA is TGTGCCAGCAGTGCCGGGGGGGCCAAAAACATTCAGTACTTC.

The chain combines TRBV5-1 with TRBJ2-1; 10 nucleotides line up with TRBD1. Unmatched junction bases numbered 2, after V lost 3 bases and J lost 2 bases. The CDR3 has 15 residues. From germline, CDR1 is SGHRS and CDR2 YFSETQ. CDR3 sequence (DNA): TGCGCCAGCAGCTCCGACAGGGGGCCCTACAATGAGCAGTTCTTC. Its protein product is CASSSDRGPYNEQFF.

This clone was seen just once. The CDR3 DNA reads as TGTGCCAGCAGGCAGGGACAGCGGGGGGAGCTGTTTTTT. Protein: CASRQGQRGELFF. The chain employs TRBV6-1 and TRBJ2-2, with 7 bases fitting TRBD1. This CDR3 comprises 13 residues. Per germline, CDR1 MNHNS and CDR2 SASEGT. V lost 6 bases to trimming and J lost 8 bases; unmatched junction nucleotides: 6.

The J gene is TRBJ1-1, the V gene TRBV18, with D perhaps TRBD1 (5 bases). The CDR3 is 16 amino acids. Trimming removed 0 bases at V and 1 base at J, with 12 bases between. CDR1 is KGHSH and CDR2 is LQKENI in the germline V gene. As DNA, the CDR3 is TGTGCCAGCTCACCACCTTTCACGGGGGGGAACACTGAAGCTTTCTTT. Translating gives CASSPPFTGGNTEAFF.

V gene TRBV6-6 combines with J gene TRBJ2-1, with 7 bases that match TRBD1. This CDR3 spans 13 amino acids. V shed 8 bases and J 4 bases; nucleotides not matched to a gene: 5. Per germline, CDR1 MNHNY and CDR2 SVGAGI (reference sequence). CDR3 region: CASGRGQYNEQFF. CDR3 nucleotides: TGTGCCAGCGGAAGGGGGCAATACAATGAGCAGTTCTTC.

This rearrangement joins TRBV6-5 to TRBJ1-1; 7 nucleotides line up with TRBD1. V shed 5 bases, J shed 1 base, and the junction held 4 bases outside the gene matches. This CDR3 contains 14 residues. CDR1 is MNHEY and CDR2 is SVGAGI in the germline V gene. The CDR3 protein is CASSRGTANTEAFF. In DNA form, the CDR3 reads TGTGCCAGCAGTAGAGGGACAGCGAACACTGAAGCTTTCTTT.

The chain has TRBV5-1 and TRBJ2-6; tentatively, D is TRBD2 (5 bases). CDR1 and CDR2 (germline): SGHRS, YFSETQ. The ends were cut back, 0 bases at V and 1 base at J, with 8 bases in the middle. The CDR3 contains 16 residues. This chain's CDR3 is CASSLEGVSGANVLTF. In DNA form, the CDR3 reads TGCGCCAGCAGCTTGGAGGGAGTGTCTGGGGCCAACGTCCTGACTTTC.

This clone was detected once. The V and J genes are TRBV29-1 and TRBJ1-2; 7 bases match TRBD1. This CDR3 is built from 14 residues. J lost 4 bases, V lost 4 bases, and 9 bases had no gene match. Germline V CDR1 and CDR2: SQVTM, ANQGSEA. Here the CDR3 reads CSVGQGLLGYGYTF. The DNA of the CDR3 is TGCAGCGTTGGACAGGGTCTGCTGGGCTATGGCTACACCTTC.

The chain is built from TRBV5-1 and TRBJ2-7; D gene unclear. Germline V gene lookup returns CDR1 SGHRS and CDR2 YFSETQ. The CDR3 is 11 amino acids. Deletions cut 3 bases from V and 3 bases from J, with 4 bases between. CDR3 amino acids: CASSSNYEQYF. CDR3 bases: TGCGCCAGCAGCTCCAACTACGAGCAGTACTTC. The whole variable domain, remainder taken from reference TRBV5-1 and TRBJ2-7, is KAGVTQTPRYLIKTRGQQVTLSCSPISGHRSVSWYQQTPGQGLQFLFEYFSETQRNKGNFPGRFSGRQFSNSRSEMNVSTLELGDSALYLCASSSNYEQYFGPGTRLTVT.

The rearrangement links TRBV30 to TRBJ2-5; 8 nucleotides agree with TRBD2. The CDR3 length is 16 residues. CDR1 and CDR2 from the germline V gene are GTSNPN and SVGIG (reference sequence). Germline trimming cut 4 bases from V and 6 bases from J; bases unmatched to any gene: 16. The DNA of the CDR3 is TGTGCCTGGACCGGGACTAGTGGCCCGCTGGGGAAGACCCAGTACTTC. The encoded protein is CAWTGTSGPLGKTQYF.

This clone has just one count. V and J are TRBV19 and TRBJ1-2; 8 bases line up with TRBD1. The V segment lost 3 bases and the J segment 4 bases; nucleotides outside the gene matches: 10. This CDR3 is built from 16 residues. Germline values: CDR1 LNHDA, CDR2 SQIVND (reference sequence). The DNA of the CDR3 is TGTGCCAGTAGTATTTTCCGGACAGGGACGGTCTATGGCTACACCTTC. It codes for CASSIFRTGTVYGYTF.

This clone was seen only once. The V gene is TRBV6-8, the J gene TRBJ1-2; TRBD1 is a possible D gene (6 bases). The V end was cut by 2 bases, the J end by 1 base, with 20 bases between. CDR1 is MNHGY, CDR2 SAAAGT, per germline. The CDR3 extends over 18 amino acids. The DNA for the CDR3 is TGTGCCAGCAGTTACGAAGTATCGATGGACAGTAATAACTATGGCTACACCTTC. Its translation is CASSYEVSMDSNNYGYTF.

This clone was seen only once. The chain links TRBV2 to TRBJ2-5; 7 bases fit TRBD1. The germline V gene encodes CDR1 SNHLY and CDR2 FYNNEI. With V trimmed by 8 bases and J by 2 bases, 2 bases remained unmatched. This CDR3 is built from 12 residues. The CDR3 reads CASRDRQETQYF. DNA for the CDR3: TGTGCCAGCCGGGACAGACAAGAGACCCAGTACTTC.

The V and J genes are TRBV10-3 and TRBJ1-1; perhaps TRBD1 as D (6 bases). Germline loops: CDR1 ENHRY, CDR2 SYGVKD. This CDR3 is 11 amino acids long. Trimming cost V 6 bases and J 4 bases, with 6 bases left between them. The CDR3 DNA sequence: TGTGCCATCAGGGGGGCCACTGAAGCTTTCTTT. Amino acid sequence: CAIRGATEAFF.

The V gene is TRBV19, the J gene TRBJ2-7, with 9 bases lining up with TRBD1. The junction had 6 bases not matched to a gene; V was cut back by 3 bases and J by 3 bases. The CDR3 has 15 amino acids. Per the germline V gene, CDR1 is LNHDA and CDR2 is SQIVND (reference sequence). CDR3 in DNA: TGTGCCAGTAGTATGTTCGGGACAGGGCTCTACGAGCAGTACTTC. The encoded protein is CASSMFGTGLYEQYF.

The V and J genes are TRBV30 and TRBJ2-2; D might be TRBD2 (6 bases). Per the germline V gene, CDR1 is GTSNPN and CDR2 is SVGIG (reference sequence). The V gene lost 2 bases and the J gene lost 7 bases, with 14 bases spanning the gap. CDR3 length: 14 amino acids. In DNA form, the CDR3 reads TGTGCCTGGAGTACGGGAGAGATTATCGGGGAGCTGTTTTTT. Translation gives CAWSTGEIIGELFF.

V is TRBV5-1 and J is TRBJ2-1, with TRBD2 matching over 10 bases. The CDR3 extends over 17 amino acids. Germline-derived CDR1 and CDR2 are SGHRS and YFSETQ. The ends lost 0 bases at V and 10 bases at J; junction bases unmatched: 13. The chain's CDR3 is CASSLGISGGFSGEQFF. The CDR3 DNA reads TGCGCCAGCAGCTTGGGAATTAGCGGGGGGTTTTCCGGGGAGCAGTTCTTC.

As concerns this clone: Other DNA sequences in this specimen translate into the identical CDR3. The rearrangement joins TRBV7-2 to TRBJ2-7, with D uncertain. Germline assignment: CDR1 SGHTA and CDR2 FQGNSA. The CDR3 contains 11 residues. Trimming removed 5 bases from V and 3 bases from J, with 5 bases in between. The CDR3: CASSLLYEQYF. CDR3 nucleotide sequence: TGTGCCAGCAGCCTCCTCTACGAGCAGTACTTC. The variable domain in full, completed from reference TRBV7-2 and TRBJ2-7, reads GAGVSQSPSNKVTEKGKDVELRCDPISGHTALYWYRQSLGQGLEFLIYFQGNSAPDKSGLPSDRFSAERTGGSVSTLTIQRTQQEDSAVYLCASSLLYEQYFGPGTRLTVT.

This clone was counted once. DNA for the CDR3: TGTGCCAGCCTCAGGGACTCCTGGAGCTCCTACAATGAGCAGTTCTTC. Translated: CASLRDSWSSYNEQFF. The chain combines TRBV7-9 with TRBJ2-1; maybe TRBD2 (6 bases). This CDR3 has 16 amino acids. The V gene lost 8 bases and the J gene lost 0 bases, with 17 bases spanning the gap. Germline V gene data show CDR1 as SEHNR and CDR2 as FQNEAQ (reference sequence).

J is TRBJ1-2 and V is TRBV6-5; TRBD1 might be the D (5 bases). V was cut by 2 bases and J by 6 bases, with 13 bases left in between. Germline CDR1 MNHEY, CDR2 SVGAGI. This CDR3 comprises 14 residues. The CDR3 is CASSYRRTSHGYTF. The CDR3 DNA follows: TGTGCCAGCAGTTACCGCAGGACATCCCATGGCTACACCTTC.